The clone carrying this TCR beta chain was seen repeatedly, ten times or more. The antigen remains undetermined. These data come from a study of T cell repertoires in cytomegalovirus infection. Study-level points and caveats: CMV-specific TCR beta clonotypes restricted by HLA-C dominated the ex vivo response. Summed public TCR beta family frequency identified CMV carriers bearing the relevant HLA.

TCRdb redid the calling of the reads with MiXCR, one entry per CDR3 protein. The sample holds nearly 550,000 distinct CDR3 sequences, more than 15% seen once. With 2 bases clipped from V and 3 bases from J, the junction kept 7 bases outside the gene matches. This CDR3 is built from 16 residues. The sample taken for sequencing was CD8+ T cells from PBMCs. V is TRBV12-3 or TRBV12-4 and J is TRBJ1-1; the match to TRBD1 covers 9 bases. The sequence was collected from a human donor in good health (CMV status not recorded). Some clones in this sample may be carry-over from other donors' samples. The DNA for the CDR3 is TGTGCCAGCAGTTTACCCCAGGGACAGGGCTACACTGAAGCTTTCTTT. Encoded protein: CASSLPQGQGYTEAFF.